Presented here are 20 T cell receptor beta chains from one specimen sequenced in a study of blood T cell repertoires in COVID-19. Assay used: immunoSEQ multiplex PCR; TCRdb lists only in-frame clones, some missing. The top ten clones hold approximately 2% of a sample with fewer than 500,000 clones, 87% of them seen once. The sample was PBMCs or T cells enriched from blood (not recorded which). These receptors were obtained from a woman under 30 with acute COVID-19.

CDR3 in amino acids: CASSQSGTDNTGELFF. In DNA, the CDR3 is TGCGCCAGCAGTCAATCAGGGACAGATAACACCGGGGAGCTGTTTTTT. The chain links TRBV23-1 to TRBJ2-2; 7 positions agree with TRBD1. TRBV23-1 is identified as an open reading frame with a role that is uncertain. The CDR3 extends over 16 amino acids. The J segment lost 2 bases and the V segment lost 0 bases, leaving 3 bases of the junction unmatched.

The chain employs TRBV5-1 and TRBJ1-6; 8 nucleotides line up with TRBD1. The CDR3 sequence is 16 residues long. Germline loops: CDR1 SGHRS, CDR2 YFSETQ. V lost 0 bases and J lost 7; bases outside the gene matches: 6. CDR3 bases: TGCGCCAGCAGCTTGGAACAGGGGGTACCGAATTCACCCCTCCACTTT. This codes for CASSLEQGVPNSPLHF. The entire variable domain, with the rest obtained from reference TRBV5-1 and TRBJ1-6, is as follows: KAGVTQTPRYLIKTRGQQVTLSCSPISGHRSVSWYQQTPGQGLQFLFEYFSETQRNKGNFPGRFSGRQFSNSRSEMNVSTLELGDSALYLCASSLEQGVPNSPLHFGNGTRLTVT.

This sequence joins TRBV9 and TRBJ2-7; weak D call: TRBD1 (6 bases). The CDR3 extends over 14 amino acids. The V gene lost 3 bases and the J gene lost 3 bases, with 13 bases spanning the gap. Germline-derived CDR1 and CDR2 are SGDLS and YYNGEE. CDR3 protein: CASSETGQIYEQYF. CDR3 nucleotides: TGTGCCAGCAGCGAGACAGGACAGATCTACGAGCAGTACTTC.

This chain joins TRBV11-2 and TRBJ2-7; 9 bases agree with TRBD1. Per germline, CDR1 SGHAT and CDR2 FQNNGV. Losses at the gene ends were 0 bases for V and 2 bases for J; bases not matched to a gene: 8. The CDR3 contains 17 residues. CDR3 in DNA: TGTGCCAGCAGCTTAGATCTCGTTGGGACAGGGCCCTACGAGCAGTACTTC. Encoded protein: CASSLDLVGTGPYEQYF.

The chain recombines TRBV6-2 or TRBV6-3 with TRBJ2-1; tentatively, D is TRBD1 (5 bases). V lost 2 bases, J lost 2 bases, and 19 bases lay in between. Germline CDR1 and CDR2: MNHEY and SVGEGT. The CDR3 spans 18 residues. This chain's CDR3 is CASSYNPSGIPTYNEQFF. Here the CDR3 DNA reads TGTGCCAGCAGTTACAACCCATCAGGGATCCCTACCTACAATGAGCAGTTCTTC.

The chain employs TRBV2 and TRBJ1-2; 8 bases fit TRBD1. Trimming took 6 bases from V and 2 from J; bases not matched to a gene: 8. Germline values: CDR1 SNHLY, CDR2 FYNNEI. The CDR3 spans 15 residues. The CDR3 DNA reads TGTGCCAGCAGGCTACCCCGGACAGGGAACTATGGCTACACCTTC. It specifies CASRLPRTGNYGYTF.

V is TRBV21-1 and J is TRBJ1-5. TRBV21-1 is deemed a pseudogene. This CDR3 is built from 16 residues. The CDR3 DNA follows: TGTGCCAGCAGCCACTGGGGGGGATATAGCAATCAGCCCCAGCATTTT. Its translation is CASSHWGGYSNQPQHF.

The V and J genes are TRBV4-1 and TRBJ2-5, with 7 bases lining up with TRBD2. The CDR3 has 16 residues. Germline lookup yields CDR1 MGHRA and CDR2 YSYEKL. V lost 2 bases, J lost 1 base, and 7 bases stayed unmatched. Here the CDR3 DNA reads TGCGCCAGCAGCCAAACCCGGGCTAGCGGCCAAGAGACCCAGTACTTC. It translates to CASSQTRASGQETQYF.

V is TRBV7-2 and J is TRBJ2-1; a possible D gene is TRBD1 (5 bases). This CDR3 contains 15 residues. Germline CDR1 is SGHTA and CDR2 is FQGNSA. With 3 bases removed from V and 7 bases from J, the gap between germline ends came to 16 bases. Written as DNA, the CDR3 is TGTGCCAGCAGCTTTCAACAGGTTGGTCAGAATGAGCAGTTCTTC. Translating it yields CASSFQQVGQNEQFF.

The rearrangement links TRBV6-1 to TRBJ1-3; D call uncertain. This CDR3 contains 14 residues. Trimming took off 2 bases at V and 0 bases at J, with 5 bases between the two ends. Germline CDR1 MNHNS, CDR2 SASEGT. The DNA of the CDR3 is TGTGCCAGCAGTGAACATGTCTCTGGAAACACCATATATTTT. Its translation is CASSEHVSGNTIYF.

The rearrangement uses TRBV11-2 and TRBJ1-2, with a possible D match to TRBD1 (5 bases). V lost 3 bases to trimming and J lost 8 bases, with 13 bases between them. The CDR3 length is 13 residues. Germline CDR1 and CDR2: SGHAT and FQNNGV. The CDR3 here is CASSFGPEGGYTF. The CDR3 nucleotides are TGTGCCAGCAGCTTCGGGCCGGAGGGGGGCTACACCTTC.

CDR3 coding DNA: TGTGCCAGCAGCTTAGACGGCGGGATGCGTCCAGATACGCAGTATTTT. Residues: CASSLDGGMRPDTQYF. This chain connects TRBV7-9 to TRBJ2-3; possible D gene TRBD2, 6 bases. V was trimmed by 1 base and J by 4 bases, leaving 15 bases between them. Germline CDR1 reads SEHNR; CDR2 reads FQNEAQ (reference sequence). This CDR3 has 16 amino acids. Full variable domain (remainder filled in from reference TRBV7-9 and TRBJ2-3): DTGVSQNPRHKITKRGQNVTFRCDPISEHNRLYWYRQTLGQGPEFLTYFQNEAQLEKSRLLSDRFSAERPKGSFSTLEIQRTEQGDSAMYLCASSLDGGMRPDTQYFGPGTRLTVL.

The V call is TRBV4-1, the J call TRBJ2-3, with 9 nucleotides matching TRBD2. Germline V gives CDR1 MGHRA, CDR2 YSYEKL. This CDR3 has 17 amino acids. V was pared by 4 bases and J by 1 base, with 9 bases of the junction left unmatched. The CDR3 DNA reads TGCGCCAGCAGCCGACCATTAATAGCGGGGGGCACAGATACGCAGTATTTT. It yields the protein CASSRPLIAGGTDTQYF.

The chain has TRBV5-1 and TRBJ2-4; 15 bases match TRBD2. J was trimmed by 2 bases and V by 3 bases; bases with no gene match: 12. CDR3 length: 20 residues. Germline CDR1 and CDR2: SGHRS and YFSETQ. The CDR3, as DNA: TGCGCCAGCAGCTGGCTTAACGGGACTAGCGGGAGGCAAACCAAAAACATTCAGTACTTC. This codes for CASSWLNGTSGRQTKNIQYF.

This chain joins TRBV7-2 and TRBJ1-2; TRBD1 matches at 7 bases. Germline values: CDR1 SGHTA, CDR2 FQGNSA. The V and J ends lost 1 base and 10 bases, in that order; junction bases with no gene match: 21. This CDR3 comprises 18 residues. CDR3 nucleotide sequence: TGTGCCAGCAGCTTAGAGGTCGGGATGTCGGGACAGACCAATGACTACACCTTC. Its protein product is CASSLEVGMSGQTNDYTF.

This chain links TRBV6-6 with TRBJ1-1, with 9 bases aligning to TRBD1. Germline CDR1 MNHNY, CDR2 SVGAGI (reference sequence). The CDR3 is 14 residues long. V lost 5 bases to trimming and J lost 4 bases; unmatched junction nucleotides: 5. The CDR3 DNA reads as TGTGCCAGCAGTCTGACAGGGGGGCGCACTGAAGCTTTCTTT. It is translated as CASSLTGGRTEAFF.

This clone was seen once. The chain couples TRBV2 to TRBJ2-5; D perhaps matches TRBD1 (5 bases). The CDR3 runs 15 residues. Germline V gene data show CDR1 as SNHLY and CDR2 as FYNNEI. V dropped 2 bases and J dropped 2 bases, with 12 bases sitting between them. Here the CDR3 DNA reads TGTGCCAGCAGTGAATTGGACACAAAACAAGAGACCCAGTACTTC. This sequence encodes CASSELDTKQETQYF.

The chain uses TRBV10-1 and TRBJ1-5, with 8 positions matching TRBD1. CDR3 length equals 15 residues. CDR1 WNHNN and CDR2 SYGVQD come from the germline V gene (reference sequence). J was trimmed by 2 bases and V by 3 bases; bases with no gene match: 3. Here the CDR3 reads CASSDMDRGNQPQHF. CDR3 DNA: TGCGCCAGCAGTGATATGGACAGGGGCAATCAGCCCCAGCATTTT.

The genes are TRBV19 and TRBJ1-3; maybe TRBD1 (5 bases). V was trimmed by 4 bases and J by 0 bases, leaving 22 bases between them. Germline V gene data show CDR1 as LNHDA and CDR2 as SQIVND (reference sequence). The CDR3 totals 19 residues. The CDR3 DNA reads TGTGCCAGTAGTAGTCACCTGAGTTTAGGGGCCAACTCTGGAAACACCATATATTTT. The encoded protein is CASSSHLSLGANSGNTIYF.

The chain has TRBV27 and TRBJ1-2; D ambiguous. Germline V gene sequence: CDR1 MNHEY, CDR2 SMNVEV (reference sequence). V was trimmed by 5 bases and J by 8 bases, leaving 15 bases between them. The CDR3 is 13 residues long. The CDR3 nucleotides read TGTGCCAGCAGTCCCCGGGGTTTGGAGGGCTACACCTTC. Protein: CASSPRGLEGYTF.